These 17 T cell receptor beta chains were sequenced from one sample in a study of blood T cell repertoires in COVID-19. Measured with immunoSEQ multiplex PCR; TCRdb has only the in-frame clones, and not every one. The sample holds approximately 290,000 clones, approximately 86% seen once. The sequenced material came from peripheral blood. The source of these receptors is a man aged 18 to 30 with active or convalescent COVID-19.

The V gene is TRBV6-5, the J gene TRBJ2-2; a possible D gene is TRBD2 (6 bases). The CDR3 is 13 residues long. Germline loops: CDR1 MNHEY, CDR2 SVGAGI. V lost 7 bases to trimming and J lost 4 bases, with 10 bases between them. The CDR3 sequence is CASTDYVTGELFF. CDR3 in DNA: TGTGCCAGCACGGACTATGTCACCGGGGAGCTGTTTTTT.

The chain is built from TRBV14 and TRBJ2-3, with 7 bases that match TRBD1. Germline V CDR1 and CDR2: SGHDN, FVKESK. The CDR3 has 15 amino acids. Trimming cost V 3 bases and J 3 bases; bases outside gene matches: 6. The CDR3 DNA is TGTGCCAGCAGCCAGACAGGGATGCGTACAGATACGCAGTATTTT. Encoded protein: CASSQTGMRTDTQYF.

V and J are TRBV27 and TRBJ1-6; 7 bases align to TRBD1. V was pared by 6 bases and J by 10 bases, with 12 bases of the junction left unmatched. CDR1 and CDR2 from the germline V gene are MNHEY and SMNVEV (reference sequence). The CDR3 has 15 residues. The CDR3 loop reads CASRITGVGSSPLHF. The CDR3 DNA sequence: TGTGCCAGCAGAATCACAGGGGTAGGGTCCTCACCCCTCCACTTT.

The V gene is TRBV27, the J gene TRBJ2-3, with 7 bases matching TRBD2. Trimming cost V 3 bases and J 4 bases; bases outside gene matches: 1. The CDR3 spans 13 residues. CDR1 is MNHEY and CDR2 is SMNVEV in the germline V gene (reference sequence). The CDR3 region has the DNA TGTGCCAGCAGTTTGGGAGGGCCAGATACGCAGTATTTT. Translating gives CASSLGGPDTQYF.

The J gene is TRBJ2-5, the V gene TRBV2; no firm D call. The ends were cut back, 3 bases at V and 4 bases at J, with 3 bases in the middle. This CDR3 region has 11 residues. CDR1 is SNHLY, CDR2 FYNNEI, per germline. The CDR3 sequence: CASSDRETQYF. DNA of the CDR3: TGTGCCAGCAGTGATCGAGAGACCCAGTACTTC.

The J gene is TRBJ2-2, the V gene TRBV4-2; 7 bases map to TRBD2. With V trimmed by 0 bases and J by 6 bases, 7 bases remained unmatched. The CDR3 is made up of 16 amino acids. The germline V gene encodes CDR1 LGHNA and CDR2 YNFKEQ. The CDR3 region has the DNA TGTGCCAGCAGCCAAGATGCGTGGGGAGGGCCCGGGGAGCTGTTTTTT. Protein sequence: CASSQDAWGGPGELFF.

The chain links TRBV5-4 to TRBJ2-7; TRBD2 matches 11 bases. V shed 3 bases and J 4 bases; nucleotides not matched to a gene: 18. The germline V gene has CDR1 SGHNT and CDR2 YYREEE (reference sequence). The CDR3 has 19 residues. The CDR3 sequence is CASSSPGRVTSGTRYEQYF. The CDR3 DNA reads TGTGCCAGCAGCTCCCCCGGGAGGGTGACTAGCGGGACAAGGTACGAGCAGTACTTC.

The chain recombines TRBV28 with TRBJ1-5, with D perhaps TRBD1 (5 bases). This CDR3 has 16 amino acids. CDR1 and CDR2 (germline): MDHEN, SYDVKM. With 7 bases removed from V and 0 bases from J, the gap between germline ends came to 16 bases. CDR3 bases: TGTGCCAGCAAGGGCAGGACACTATATAGCAATCAGCCCCAGCATTTT. It yields the protein CASKGRTLYSNQPQHF. Full variable domain (rest looked up from reference TRBV28 and TRBJ1-5): DVKVTQSSRYLVKRTGEKVFLECVQDMDHENMFWYRQDPGLGLRLIYFSYDVKMKEKGDIPEGYSVSREKKERFSLILESASTNQTSMYLCASKGRTLYSNQPQHFGDGTRLSIL.

This clone was seen more than once but under ten times. At one end, the junction sequence differs from germline, possibly due to a read error. This rearrangement joins TRBV10-1 to TRBJ2-7; TRBD2 aligns across 9 bases. CDR1 and CDR2 from the germline V gene are WNHNN and SYGVQD (reference sequence). The CDR3 runs to 17 residues. CDR3 bases: TGCGCCAGCTGTGACACCGCGGGGGGGCTAGCCGCTCCCCAGCAGTACTTC. It is translated as CASCDTAGGLAAPQQYF.

The V call is TRBV20-1, the J call TRBJ2-5; D gene uncertain. Germline CDR1 DFQATT, CDR2 SNEGSKA (reference sequence). There are 11 residues in the CDR3. The CDR3 sequence: CRALYQETQYF. Here the CDR3 DNA reads TGCAGAGCACTGTACCAAGAGACCCAGTACTTC.

The count of this clone is one. The J gene is TRBJ1-1, the V gene TRBV12-5; tentatively, D is TRBD1 (5 bases). The CDR3 spans 17 residues. V was shortened by 2 bases and J by 1 base, with 17 bases between the two germline ends. Germline V gives CDR1 LGHNT, CDR2 FRNRAP. CDR3 region: CASGLLTGTDRNTEAFF. In DNA form, the CDR3 reads TGTGCTAGTGGTTTGCTTACTGGTACCGACAGGAACACTGAAGCTTTCTTT.

This chain links TRBV19 with TRBJ1-5; possible D gene TRBD1, 6 bases. The germline V gene encodes CDR1 LNHDA and CDR2 SQIVND (reference sequence). The ends were cut back, 1 base at V and 3 bases at J, with 10 bases in the middle. This CDR3 is built from 15 residues. CDR3 nucleotide sequence: TGTGCCAGTAGTATAGTCAGGGGAAACAATCAGCCCCAGCATTTT. Residues: CASSIVRGNNQPQHF.

This clone has just one count. The chain joins TRBV20-1 to TRBJ1-1; D possibly corresponds to TRBD1 (5 bases). Germline values: CDR1 DFQATT, CDR2 SNEGSKA (reference sequence). This CDR3 contains 11 residues. DNA of the CDR3: TGCATGGGGGGAGGGGACACTGAAGCTTTCTTT. Translated, it gives CMGGGDTEAFF.

The chain recombines TRBV27 with TRBJ1-2; 10 bases agree with TRBD1. CDR1 and CDR2 from the germline V gene are MNHEY and SMNVEV (reference sequence). The CDR3 loop spans 20 amino acids. V gave up 3 bases and J gave up 4 bases; unmatched junction bases: 20. This CDR3 reads CASSFSPRRGQGPPLYGYTF. For the CDR3, the DNA is TGTGCCAGCAGTTTTTCCCCCCGGCGGGGACAGGGGCCCCCCCTCTATGGCTACACCTTC.

This chain connects TRBV28 to TRBJ2-3; 8 nucleotides match TRBD2. Germline CDR1 is MDHEN and CDR2 is SYDVKM. Trimming took 6 bases from V and 2 from J; bases not matched to a gene: 19. The CDR3 is 19 residues long. The CDR3 bases are TGTGCCAGCAGAGCAAGATATGGACTAGCAACGTTCGTCACAGATACGCAGTATTTT. Translated, it gives CASRARYGLATFVTDTQYF.

The V gene is TRBV9, the J gene TRBJ2-1; a possible D gene is TRBD2 (6 bases). V lost 4 bases to trimming and J lost 3 bases, with 17 bases between them. Germline CDR1 reads SGDLS; CDR2 reads YYNGEE. CDR3 length: 16 residues. CDR3 protein: CASSPPAGRDYNEQFF. The DNA for the CDR3 is TGTGCCAGCAGCCCACCCGCGGGACGGGACTACAATGAGCAGTTCTTC.

V and J are TRBV28 and TRBJ2-1; tentatively, D is TRBD1 (6 bases). CDR1 MDHEN and CDR2 SYDVKM come from the germline V gene. This CDR3 is 14 amino acids long. Deletions cut 2 bases from V and 1 base from J, with 6 bases between. The CDR3 region is CASSLGQSYNEQFF. The CDR3 DNA follows: TGTGCCAGCAGTTTAGGACAGTCCTACAATGAGCAGTTCTTC.